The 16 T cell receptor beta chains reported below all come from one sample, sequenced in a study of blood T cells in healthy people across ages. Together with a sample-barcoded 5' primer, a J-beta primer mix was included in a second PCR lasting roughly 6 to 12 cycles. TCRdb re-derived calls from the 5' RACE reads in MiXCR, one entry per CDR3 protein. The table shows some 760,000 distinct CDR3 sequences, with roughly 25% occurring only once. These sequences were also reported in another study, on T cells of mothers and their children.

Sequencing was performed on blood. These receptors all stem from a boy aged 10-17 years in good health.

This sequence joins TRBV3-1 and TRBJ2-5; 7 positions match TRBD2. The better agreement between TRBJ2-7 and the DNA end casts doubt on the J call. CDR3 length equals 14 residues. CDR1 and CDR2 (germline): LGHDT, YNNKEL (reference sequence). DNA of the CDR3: TGTGCCAGCAGCCAAGGGGACTACGCCTACGAGCAGTACTTC. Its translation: CASSQGDYAYEQYF.

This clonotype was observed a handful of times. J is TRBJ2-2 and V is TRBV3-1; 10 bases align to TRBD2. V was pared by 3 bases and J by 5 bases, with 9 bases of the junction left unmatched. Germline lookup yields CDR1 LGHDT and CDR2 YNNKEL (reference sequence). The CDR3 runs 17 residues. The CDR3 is CASSHRLAGERTGELFF. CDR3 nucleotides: TGTGCCAGCAGCCACCGGCTAGCGGGGGAGAGGACCGGGGAGCTGTTTTTT.

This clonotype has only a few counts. The CDR3 nucleotides are TGTGCCAGCAGCGCGCTAACCGGGGAGCTGTTTTTT. It encodes CASSALTGELFF. This rearrangement joins TRBV9 to TRBJ2-2; D remains ambiguous. The CDR3 runs 12 residues. CDR1 SGDLS and CDR2 YYNGEE come from the germline V gene. V was cut by 3 bases and J by 5 bases, with 5 bases left in between.

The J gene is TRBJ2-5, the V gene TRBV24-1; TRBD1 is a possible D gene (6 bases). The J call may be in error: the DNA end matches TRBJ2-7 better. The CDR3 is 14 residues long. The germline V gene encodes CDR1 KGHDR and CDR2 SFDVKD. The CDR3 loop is CATSDATGPYEQYF. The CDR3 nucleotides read TGTGCCACCAGTGATGCGACAGGCCCCTACGAGCAGTACTTC.

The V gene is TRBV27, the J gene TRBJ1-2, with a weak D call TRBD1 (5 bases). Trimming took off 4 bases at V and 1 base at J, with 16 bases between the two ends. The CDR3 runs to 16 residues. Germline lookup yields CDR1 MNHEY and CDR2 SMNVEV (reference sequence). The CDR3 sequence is CASSSEPGLINYGYTF. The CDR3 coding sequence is TGTGCCAGCAGTTCCGAACCGGGACTCATTAACTATGGCTACACCTTC.

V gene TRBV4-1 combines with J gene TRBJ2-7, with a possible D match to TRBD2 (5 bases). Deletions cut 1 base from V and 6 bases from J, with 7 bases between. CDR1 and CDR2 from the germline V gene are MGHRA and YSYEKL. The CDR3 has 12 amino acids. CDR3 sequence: CASSQAGVEQYF. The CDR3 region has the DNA TGCGCCAGCAGCCAAGCCGGGGTCGAGCAGTACTTC.

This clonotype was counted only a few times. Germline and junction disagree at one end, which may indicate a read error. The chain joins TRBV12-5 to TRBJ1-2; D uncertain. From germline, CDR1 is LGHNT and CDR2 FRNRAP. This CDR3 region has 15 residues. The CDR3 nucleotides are TGTGCTAGTGGTTTGGTACTAAGGCCCTTAGATGGCAACACCTTC. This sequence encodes CASGLVLRPLDGNTF.

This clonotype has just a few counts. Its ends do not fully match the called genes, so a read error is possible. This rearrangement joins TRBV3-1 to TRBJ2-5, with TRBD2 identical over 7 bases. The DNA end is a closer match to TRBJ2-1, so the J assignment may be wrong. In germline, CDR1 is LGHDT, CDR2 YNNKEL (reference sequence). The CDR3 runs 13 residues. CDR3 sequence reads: CASRDYSSNEQFF. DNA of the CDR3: TGTGCCAGCCGGGACTATTCCTCCAATGAGCAGTTCTTC.

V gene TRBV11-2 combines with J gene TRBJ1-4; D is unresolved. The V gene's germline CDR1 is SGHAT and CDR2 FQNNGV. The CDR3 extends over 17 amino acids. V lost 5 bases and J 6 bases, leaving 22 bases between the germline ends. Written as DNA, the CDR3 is TGTGCCAGCAGCCTAACTGGCGAGGGCTCCTGGGATGAAAAACTGTTTTTT. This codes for CASSLTGEGSWDEKLFF. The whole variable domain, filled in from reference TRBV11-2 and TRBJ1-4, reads EAGVAQSPRYKIIEKRQSVAFWCNPISGHATLYWYQQILGQGPKLLIQFQNNGVVDDSQLPKDRFSAERLKGVDSTLKIQPAKLEDSAVYLCASSLTGEGSWDEKLFFGSGTQLSVL.

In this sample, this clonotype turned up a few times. CDR3 in amino acids: CASAPSGNTIYF. The DNA for the CDR3 is TGTGCCAGCGCCCCGTCTGGAAACACCATATATTTT. The chain recombines TRBV7-9 with TRBJ1-3; D unclear. CDR1 and CDR2 from the germline V gene are SEHNR and FQNEAQ (reference sequence). Trimming stripped 8 bases from V and 1 base from J, with 6 bases between. The length of the CDR3 is 12 residues.

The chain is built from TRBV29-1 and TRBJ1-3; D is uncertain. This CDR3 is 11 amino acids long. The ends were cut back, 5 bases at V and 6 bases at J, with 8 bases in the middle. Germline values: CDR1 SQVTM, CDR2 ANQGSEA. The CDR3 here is CSVITANTIYF. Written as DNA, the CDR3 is TGCAGCGTTATAACAGCAAACACCATATATTTT.

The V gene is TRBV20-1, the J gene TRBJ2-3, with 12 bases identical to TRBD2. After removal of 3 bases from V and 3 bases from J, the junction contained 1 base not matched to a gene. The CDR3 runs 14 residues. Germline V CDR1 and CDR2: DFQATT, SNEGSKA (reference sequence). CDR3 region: CSARLAGGTDTQYF. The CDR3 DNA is TGCAGTGCTAGGCTAGCGGGGGGGACAGATACGCAGTATTTT.

CDR3 DNA sequence: TGCAGCGTTGAAGAAACGGGGGCCAGCTCCTACGAGCAGTACTTC. It specifies CSVEETGASSYEQYF. The chain has TRBV29-1 and TRBJ2-7; the D call may be TRBD1 or TRBD2 (6 bases each). V lost 0 bases, J lost 0 bases, and 12 bases lay in between. CDR1 and CDR2 from the germline V gene are SQVTM and ANQGSEA. This CDR3 is built from 15 residues.

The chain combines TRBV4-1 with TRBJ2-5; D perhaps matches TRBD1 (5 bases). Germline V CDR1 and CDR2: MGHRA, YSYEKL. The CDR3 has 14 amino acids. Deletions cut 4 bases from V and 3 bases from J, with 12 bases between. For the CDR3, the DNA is TGCGCCAGCAGCCGAGTGGGCAGGGAAGAGACCCAGTACTTC. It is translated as CASSRVGREETQYF.

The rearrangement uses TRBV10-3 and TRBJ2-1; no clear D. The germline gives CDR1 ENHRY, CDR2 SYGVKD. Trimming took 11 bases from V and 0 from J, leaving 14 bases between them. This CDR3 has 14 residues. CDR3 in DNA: TGTGCCTCGAACATCGATTTCTCCTACAATGAGCAGTTCTTC. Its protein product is CASNIDFSYNEQFF.

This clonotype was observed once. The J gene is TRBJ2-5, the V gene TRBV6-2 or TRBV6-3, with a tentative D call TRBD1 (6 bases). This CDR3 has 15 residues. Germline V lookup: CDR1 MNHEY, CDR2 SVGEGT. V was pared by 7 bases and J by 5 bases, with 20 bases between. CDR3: CASKGVAPLDETQYF. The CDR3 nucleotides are TGTGCCAGCAAGGGGGTAGCGCCACTCGATGAGACCCAGTACTTC.